This passage covers 23 T cell receptor beta chains from one sample sequenced in a study of human T cells and chemical hapten exposure. Indicated time point: patch test 2, 6 weeks after DPC sensitization. The sample's treatment: therapeutic diphenylcyclopropenone sensitization with weekly scalp DPC. Each CDR3 protein is one row after TCRdb ran MiXCR on the RACE reads. The table has 25,000 to 30,000 distinct CDR3 sequences, around 10% seen once; the top ten hold 6.6%. The material was whole blood, obtained in connection with sensitization to the hapten diphenylcyclopropenone (DPC). These receptors originate from a man aged 25-40 years with alopecia areata. Some clones in this sample may be carry-over from other donors' samples.

This clonotype was found many times. The rearrangement joins TRBV3-1 to TRBJ2-7; 9 bases align to TRBD1. The CDR3 is 14 amino acids. Germline-derived CDR1 and CDR2 are LGHDT and YNNKEL (reference sequence). After removal of 0 bases from V and 5 bases from J, the junction contained 2 bases not matched to a gene. CDR3 sequence: CASSQDGTGHEQYF. Written as DNA, the CDR3 is TGTGCCAGCAGCCAAGATGGGACAGGGCACGAGCAGTACTTC.

The chain employs TRBV29-1 and TRBJ2-3; TRBD2 might be the D (7 bases). Trimming took off 3 bases at V and 4 bases at J, with 11 bases between the two ends. Germline lookup yields CDR1 SQVTM and CDR2 ANQGSEA. The CDR3 is made up of 13 amino acids. The CDR3 nucleotides read TGCAGCGTTGACGGGGGGCGACCAGATACGCAGTATTTT. Translation gives CSVDGGRPDTQYF.

This clonotype qualifies as medium-sized. The chain carries TRBV27 and TRBJ1-5, with unresolved D. The V gene lost 6 bases and the J gene lost 0 bases, with 9 bases spanning the gap. The CDR3 contains 14 residues. Germline V gene data show CDR1 as MNHEY and CDR2 as SMNVEV (reference sequence). The CDR3 is CASRARNSNQPQHF. CDR3 sequence (DNA): TGTGCCAGCAGGGCCAGAAATAGCAATCAGCCCCAGCATTTT.

The genes are TRBV30 and TRBJ2-3; D might be TRBD1 (6 bases). The CDR3 consists of 15 residues. Per germline, CDR1 GTSNPN and CDR2 SVGIG (reference sequence). V dropped 2 bases and J dropped 0 bases, with 12 bases sitting between them. DNA for the CDR3: TGTGCCTGGAGTAGACAGGCCCTAAGCACAGATACGCAGTATTTT. It is translated as CAWSRQALSTDTQYF.

This clonotype has just a few counts. The rearrangement joins TRBV6-4 to TRBJ2-2; no clear D. The V end lost 8 bases, the J end lost 1 base, and 2 bases lay between the germline ends. Germline V gene sequence: CDR1 MRHNA, CDR2 SNTAGT. CDR3 length: 11 residues. The CDR3 loop is CASGNTGELFF. The CDR3 coding sequence is TGTGCCAGCGGGAACACCGGGGAGCTGTTTTTT.

This clonotype was observed a handful of times. V is TRBV5-6 and J is TRBJ1-5; no clear D gene. Trimming removed 0 bases from V and 1 base from J, with 8 bases in between. CDR1 SGHDT and CDR2 YYEEEE come from the germline V gene. The CDR3 contains 15 residues. The CDR3 nucleotides are TGTGCCAGCAGCTTGGCCCCCGGCAGCAATCAGCCCCAGCATTTT. It is translated as CASSLAPGSNQPQHF.

This clonotype occurred many times. This sequence joins TRBV29-1 and TRBJ2-7, with D perhaps matching TRBD1 (6 bases). The germline V and J ends were trimmed by 5 bases and 0 bases, with 14 bases remaining between them. The germline CDR1 and CDR2 sequences are SQVTM and ANQGSEA. CDR3 size: 14 residues. CDR3 loop: CSVCLQGSSYEQYF. CDR3 coding DNA: TGCAGCGTTTGCCTACAGGGAAGCTCCTACGAGCAGTACTTC.

This clonotype occurred many times. This chain joins TRBV20-1 and TRBJ1-1, with TRBD1 as a possible D gene (6 bases). V lost 6 bases, J lost 1 base, and 6 bases lay in between. This CDR3 has 11 amino acids. CDR1 is DFQATT, CDR2 SNEGSKA, per germline (reference sequence). The CDR3 loop reads CSAQGNTEAFF. The CDR3 coding sequence is TGCAGTGCACAGGGGAACACTGAAGCTTTCTTT.

This sequence joins TRBV3-1 and TRBJ1-4, with D tentatively TRBD1 (5 bases). Deletions cut 4 bases from V and 5 bases from J, with 14 bases between. This CDR3 is built from 15 residues. The germline V gene has CDR1 LGHDT and CDR2 YNNKEL (reference sequence). Here the CDR3 DNA reads TGTGCCAGCAGCCCGCTGCGGACACAAAATGAAAAACTGTTTTTT. It yields the protein CASSPLRTQNEKLFF. The complete variable domain, with remaining parts taken from reference TRBV3-1 and TRBJ1-4, reads DTAVSQTPKYLVTQMGNDKSIKCEQNLGHDTMYWYKQDSKKFLKIMFSYNNKELIINETVPNRFSPKSPDKAHLNLHINSLELGDSAVYFCASSPLRTQNEKLFFGSGTQLSVL.

This clonotype was counted at least ten times. The rearrangement joins TRBV7-6 to TRBJ1-4, with D perhaps matching TRBD1 (5 bases). V lost 8 bases and J lost 4, with 11 bases in between. CDR1 SGHVS and CDR2 FNYEAQ come from the germline V gene. This CDR3 is built from 13 residues. The CDR3: CASSGTLNEKLFF. Written as DNA, the CDR3 is TGTGCCAGCTCGGGGACGCTTAATGAAAAACTGTTTTTT.

This clonotype was seen a single time. This chain connects TRBV11-3 to TRBJ2-4; D is possibly TRBD1 or TRBD2 (5 bases each). The germline V gene has CDR1 SGHNT and CDR2 YENEEA. V was shortened by 5 bases and J by 5 bases, with 10 bases between the two germline ends. This CDR3 contains 13 residues. CDR3 amino acids: CASSHSGQNIQYF. The CDR3 DNA follows: TGTGCCAGCAGCCACTCGGGACAAAACATTCAGTACTTC.

This clonotype was detected a few times. The rearrangement links TRBV20-1 to TRBJ2-2; no firm D call. Trimming removed 4 bases from V and 6 bases from J, with 6 bases in between. Per the germline V gene, CDR1 is DFQATT and CDR2 is SNEGSKA (reference sequence). This CDR3 spans 11 amino acids. The CDR3 protein is CSAIRPGELFF. DNA of the CDR3: TGCAGTGCTATTCGACCCGGGGAGCTGTTTTTT.

This clonotype came up many times. The chain combines TRBV6-5 with TRBJ2-7; TRBD1 might be the D (5 bases). V was trimmed by 4 bases and J by 1 base, leaving 8 bases between them. The CDR3 extends over 13 amino acids. CDR1 and CDR2 (germline): MNHEY, SVGAGI. The CDR3 is CASSSQGSYEQYF. Here the CDR3 DNA reads TGTGCCAGCAGTTCCCAGGGTTCCTACGAGCAGTACTTC.

Ten or more counts support this clonotype. The V gene is TRBV4-3, the J gene TRBJ2-3, with 12 bases identical to TRBD1. The CDR3 totals 16 residues. Germline lookup yields CDR1 LGHNA and CDR2 YSLEER. V dropped 4 bases and J dropped 3; count of bases not matched to a gene: 5. In DNA, the CDR3 is TGCGCCAGCAGCCCCGGGGGACAGGGGGCAACAGATACGCAGTATTTT. It encodes CASSPGGQGATDTQYF.

V is TRBV6-2 or TRBV6-3 and J is TRBJ2-4, with 7 nucleotides matching TRBD1. J lost 5 bases, V lost 6 bases, and 4 bases had no gene match. CDR1 and CDR2 from the germline V gene are MNHEY and SVGEGT. The CDR3 consists of 13 residues. The CDR3 DNA sequence: TGTGCCAGCAGGAGGACAGGACAAAACATTCAGTACTTC. This gives the protein CASRRTGQNIQYF.

This clonotype has a count of ten or more. This chain links TRBV5-1 with TRBJ2-7, with TRBD2 matching over 7 bases. Germline-derived CDR1 and CDR2 are SGHRS and YFSETQ. CDR3 size: 14 residues. J was trimmed by 0 bases and V by 5 bases; bases with no gene match: 5. CDR3: CASSGGGSSYEQYF. The CDR3 DNA is TGCGCCAGCAGTGGCGGGGGTAGCTCCTACGAGCAGTACTTC.

The chain combines TRBV7-9 with TRBJ2-1; 7 nucleotides align to TRBD1. Germline trimming cut 3 bases from V and 13 bases from J; bases unmatched to any gene: 9. CDR3 length equals 13 residues. Germline loops: CDR1 SEHNR, CDR2 FQNEAQ (reference sequence). CDR3 residues: CASSFDRVSPQFF. In DNA form, the CDR3 reads TGTGCCAGCAGCTTTGACAGGGTAAGCCCCCAGTTCTTC.

This clonotype appeared a few times. V and J are TRBV7-8 and TRBJ1-4; the D gene is possibly TRBD1 (5 bases). Germline CDR1 reads SGHVS; CDR2 reads FQNEAQ. V was cut by 4 bases and J by 7 bases, with 16 bases left in between. The CDR3 runs 15 residues. The CDR3 spells CASSYLNQGAEKLFF. Here the CDR3 DNA reads TGTGCCAGCAGCTATCTCAACCAGGGAGCTGAAAAACTGTTTTTT.

This clonotype was seen many times. The chain couples TRBV4-3 to TRBJ2-6; perhaps TRBD1 as D (6 bases). Germline V gene sequence: CDR1 LGHNA, CDR2 YSLEER. The CDR3 runs to 19 residues. Trimming shortened V by 0 bases and J by 0 bases, and 15 bases separated the two germline ends. CDR3 in amino acids: CASSQDPQGQNSGANVLTF. CDR3 sequence (DNA): TGCGCCAGCAGCCAAGATCCCCAGGGGCAAAACTCTGGGGCCAACGTCCTGACTTTC.

This clonotype occurred many times. The chain links TRBV18 to TRBJ1-1; no definite D call. V lost 2 bases to trimming and J lost 7 bases, with 11 bases between them. The V gene's germline CDR1 is KGHSH and CDR2 LQKENI. The CDR3 loop spans 13 amino acids. The CDR3 protein is CASSPSSAFEAFF. CDR3 nucleotides: TGTGCCAGCTCACCATCGTCAGCCTTTGAAGCTTTCTTT.

This clonotype was counted only a few times. The rearrangement joins TRBV11-2 to TRBJ2-1; TRBD2 might be the D (6 bases). The germline CDR1 and CDR2 sequences are SGHAT and FQNNGV. The CDR3 runs 13 residues. V gave up 8 bases and J gave up 4 bases, with 12 bases separating them. The CDR3: CASRMEGYNEQFF. For the CDR3, the DNA is TGTGCCAGCCGTATGGAGGGGTACAATGAGCAGTTCTTC.

The table lists this clonotype with many counts. V and J are TRBV13 and TRBJ2-1, with TRBD1 identical over 10 bases. With V trimmed by 5 bases and J by 4 bases, 8 bases remained unmatched. This CDR3 region has 16 residues. Germline V gene lookup returns CDR1 PRHDT and CDR2 FYEKMQ (reference sequence). The chain's CDR3 is CASSPSRDRGYNEQFF. The CDR3 coding sequence is TGTGCCAGCAGCCCTTCCCGGGACAGGGGTTACAATGAGCAGTTCTTC. The full variable domain, its missing parts supplied by reference TRBV13 and TRBJ2-1, is AAGVIQSPRHLIKEKRETATLKCYPIPRHDTVYWYQQGPGQDPQFLISFYEKMQSDKGSIPDRFSAQQFSDYHSELNMSSLELGDSALYFCASSPSRDRGYNEQFFGPGTRLTVL.

This clonotype occurred many times. This chain uses TRBV7-6 with TRBJ2-3, with TRBD2 matching over 9 bases. Germline trimming cut 1 base from V and 9 bases from J; bases unmatched to any gene: 5. The CDR3 runs to 14 residues. CDR1 and CDR2 from the germline V gene are SGHVS and FNYEAQ. CDR3 loop: CASSLGLAVETQYF. The CDR3 DNA reads as TGTGCCAGCAGCTTAGGACTAGCGGTGGAGACGCAGTATTTT.